The source of this TCR beta chain is a study of cytomegalovirus exposure and HLA in healthy donors. Study conclusions and caveats: Most TCR sequences were uncommon, yet certain public TCRs appeared in many donors.

The PCR used 60 Vbeta and 13 Jbeta primers. Original data processing: The count from a later analysis was 65 million to 90 million unique TCR beta chains, some 10 million of them shared. Some clones are missing from TCRdb's copy, which holds only in-frame ones; the method was immunoSEQ multiplex PCR. D and trimming come from the DNA, and the V and J calls and clone size come from that table. Recorded for this sample: under 45,000 clones. With regard to this clone: Its antigen is not known.

The germline V and J ends were trimmed by 6 bases and 5 bases, with 13 bases remaining between them. Germline V gives CDR1 SGHTA, CDR2 FQGNSA. There are 13 residues in the CDR3. The genes are TRBV7-2 and TRBJ1-1; tentatively, D is TRBD1 (6 bases). This TCR was sampled from a male donor in good health and CMV-seronegative. The sequenced material came from PBMCs. CDR3 residues: CASSAGARTEAFF. In DNA form, the CDR3 reads TGTGCCAGCAGTGCAGGGGCGCGGACTGAAGCTTTCTTT.